The present T cell receptor beta chain was sequenced within a study of T cell responses to AZD1222 COVID-19 vaccine. General study results and limits: It was only after the peak T cell response that any repertoires were sampled. Among the donors, most were white British and more were female, and clonal diversity was possibly underestimated.

This clone was counted a single time. What it binds is unknown. Mismatch with germline at one junction end may stem from a read error. Measured with immunoSEQ multiplex PCR; TCRdb has only the in-frame clones, and not every one. Here the sample spans over 85,000 clones, roughly 80% being singletons. The CDR3 is 15 residues long. Germline V gene data show CDR1 as SQVTM and CDR2 as ANQGSEA. Pooling covered second doses at about 4 or about 12 weeks. Specimen: peripheral blood, collected 28 days after the second AZD1222 dose. The rearrangement links TRBV29-1 to TRBJ2-3, with unresolved D. This clonotype originated in an adult who received the AZD1222 COVID-19 vaccine. The CDR3 here is CSVEGVGFTTDTQYF. The CDR3 nucleotides read TGCAGCGTGGAAGGTGTGGGGTTCACCACAGATACGCAGTATTTT.